A few counts support the clone carrying this TCR beta chain. Trimming removed 1 base at V and 0 bases at J, with 18 bases between. The CDR3 runs 17 residues. Germline values: CDR1 DFQATT, CDR2 SNEGSKA (reference sequence). These data are taken from a study of regulatory T cells in long-lasting Graves disease. Arm-PCR of CDR3 regions and iRepertoire HTBI primers were used to build TCR beta libraries. TCRdb re-derived calls from the multiplex PCR reads in MiXCR, one entry per CDR3 protein. Found here are some 460,000 distinct CDR3 sequences, roughly 17% of them singletons; the top ten hold roughly an eighth. The time point is: newly diagnosed GD, antithyroid drugs for less than 3 months. Extracted RNA from PBMCs served as the source of the TCR library. The same sample was also used in a study of T cells in Graves' hyperthyroidism and ophthalmopathy.

The source is a middle-aged man with Graves disease. Sequencing used peripheral blood mononuclear cells (PBMCs), obtained at new diagnosis, from a patient treated with antithyroid drugs. The chain joins TRBV20-1 to TRBJ2-5, with a tentative D call TRBD1 (6 bases). CDR3 in amino acids: CSARASKQGSDQETQYF. The CDR3 nucleotides are TGCAGTGCTAGAGCGAGCAAACAGGGTTCTGACCAAGAGACCCAGTACTTC.